Included here is one TCR beta chain sequence, with context. Antigen: not known. These data belong to a study of OX40 agonist ivuxolimab in advanced cancers. Across the whole study: An agonistic anti-OX40 (CD134) antibody, ivuxolimab, was used to treat the patients.

General observations from the study: Among the lowest peripheral clonal expansion occurred in 0.1-3.0 mg/kg partial responders.

Data came from immunoSEQ multiplex PCR; TCRdb stores just in-frame clones and leaves some out. The sample shows roughly 91,000 clones, approximately 90% of them seen only once. The ends were cut back, 2 bases at V and 3 bases at J, with 11 bases in the middle. Germline V gives CDR1 MDHEN, CDR2 SYDVKM. The length of the CDR3 is 14 residues. The receptor's source is an adult with an advanced solid tumor such as melanoma, head and neck, liver or kidney cancer. The chain combines TRBV28 with TRBJ2-7; perhaps TRBD2 as D (7 bases). Sequencing used CD4+ or CD8+ T cells sorted from blood, obtained in a trial of the OX40 agonist ivuxolimab. The DNA for the CDR3 is TGTGCCAGCAGTTTAGGGGGGGGGCTCTACGAGCAGTACTTC. Protein product: CASSLGGGLYEQYF.